These T cell receptor beta chains were read from a single sample in a study of metastatic and nonmetastatic thyroid tumors. From the PCR reads, TCRdb re-called clones with MiXCR. There are around 53,000 clones in the sample; approximately 22% occur only once, and under 4.5% lies in the top ten. Sequenced: blood. These receptors were taken from a female donor with papillary thyroid cancer or a benign thyroid nodule (not recorded which). Some clones in this sample may be carry-over from other donors' samples. Each CDR3 is given with its conserved first and last residue. Each record gives: J gene, D gene, clone size, V gene, CDR3 protein, CDR3 DNA. D genes are given only for firm matches. Not every row has a clone size; where given, it reads once, few, many or a size class.

>TRBJ2-1|TRBD2|-|TRBV20-1
CSATFYSGPDNEQFF
TGCAGTGCTACGTTTTATAGCGGGCCCGACAATGAGCAGTTCTTC
>TRBJ2-1|-|many|TRBV6-2/TRBV6-3
CASSYKLYNEQFF
TGTGCCAGCAGTTACAAGCTGTACAATGAGCAGTTCTTC
>TRBJ1-2|-|many|TRBV29-1
CSVVSNYGYTF
TGCAGCGTTGTATCTAACTATGGCTACACCTTC
>TRBJ2-7|-|many|TRBV28
CASNQQGSYEQYF
TGTGCCAGCAACCAACAAGGATCCTACGAGCAGTACTTC
>TRBJ2-7|-|many|TRBV9
CASSVSGAGSGNEQYF
TGTGCCAGCAGCGTATCAGGGGCGGGCTCGGGGAACGAGCAGTACTTC
>TRBJ2-7|TRBD1|once|TRBV20-1
CSDTTGVASRLSEQYF
TGCAGTGATACCACAGGGGTAGCGTCTCGCCTTTCCGAGCAGTACTTC
>TRBJ2-5|-|-|TRBV6-5
CARSYSGQLQETQYF
TGTGCCAGAAGTTACTCGGGACAACTACAGGAGACCCAGTACTTC
>TRBJ2-3|-|-|TRBV18
CASSPRGGSNDTQYF
TGTGCCAGCTCACCCCGAGGGGGAAGCAACGATACGCAGTATTTT
>TRBJ2-7|TRBD1|many|TRBV7-2
CASSLDRLSEQYF
TGTGCCAGCAGCCTGGACAGGCTCAGCGAGCAGTACTTC
>TRBJ2-7|TRBD2|many|TRBV20-1
CSARDIAGVSYEQYF
TGCAGTGCTAGAGATATAGCGGGGGTCTCCTACGAGCAGTACTTC
>TRBJ2-1|-|-|TRBV6-1
CASRETTRGRGGNEQFF
TGTGCCAGCAGGGAAACTACTAGAGGGAGGGGGGGCAATGAGCAGTTCTTC
>TRBJ2-2|-|many|TRBV20-1
CSARLWVGEAGELFF
TGCAGTGCTAGACTCTGGGTTGGGGAGGCCGGGGAGCTGTTTTTT
>TRBJ2-1|TRBD2|many|TRBV29-1
CSLSRTSGMGLNEQFF
TGCAGCTTAAGTAGGACTAGCGGGATGGGGCTCAATGAGCAGTTCTTC
>TRBJ2-1|-|many|TRBV20-1
CSARDFGGRDTYNEQFF
TGCAGTGCTAGAGATTTTGGAGGGCGGGACACCTACAATGAGCAGTTCTTC
>TRBJ2-3|-|few|TRBV20-1
CSSRDSQGRADTQYF
TGCAGTTCTAGAGATTCACAGGGGAGGGCAGATACTCAGTATTTT
>TRBJ2-7|-|-|TRBV5-1
CASSLAVRGPSEQYF
TGCGCCAGCAGCTTGGCCGTCAGGGGCCCAAGCGAGCAGTACTTC
>TRBJ1-5|-|many|TRBV6-1
CASGGFGDRNQPQHF
TGTGCCAGCGGGGGGTTCGGGGATCGCAATCAGCCCCAGCATTTT
>TRBJ1-5|TRBD1|many|TRBV27
CASRKDRGQPQHF
TGTGCCAGCAGAAAGGACAGGGGCCAGCCCCAGCATTTT
>TRBJ2-7|-|many|TRBV3-1
CASSQGGQGGEQYF
TGTGCCAGCAGCCAAGGAGGCCAGGGAGGCGAGCAGTACTTC
>TRBJ2-5|TRBD1|many|TRBV20-1
CSARTWTGGSETQYF
TGCAGTGCTAGAACTTGGACAGGGGGTTCAGAGACCCAGTACTTC
>TRBJ1-1|-|few|TRBV12-3/TRBV12-4
CASSLSRGSTWNTEAFF
TGTGCCAGCAGTTTATCGCGGGGGTCGACATGGAACACTGAAGCTTTCTTT
>TRBJ1-2|-|many|TRBV6-1
CASRDRRDLYGYTF
TGTGCCAGCAGAGACAGGAGGGACCTCTATGGCTACACCTTC
>TRBJ1-3|-|-|TRBV4-2
CASGGEAGNTIYF
TGTGCCAGCGGGGGTGAGGCTGGAAACACCATATATTTT